This entry is about one T cell receptor beta chain. The data belong to a study of blood T cell repertoires in COVID-19. Across the study: PBMCs, B-cell-depleted T cells, or T cells provided the cDNA or gDNA that made up the material.

Authors' data handling: From reference gene primer amplification, estimates of nucleated cell counts were derived. The repertoire was sequenced with immunoSEQ multiplex PCR; TCRdb's copy has only in-frame clones and lacks some. The V and J calls and clone size are taken from that table; D and trimming were inferred from the DNA. Here the sample spans around 180,000 clones, roughly 90% being singletons. Germline loops: CDR1 SNHLY, CDR2 FYNNEI. This CDR3 contains 13 residues. V lost 6 bases, J lost 8 bases, and 14 bases lay in between. Source material: peripheral blood. The receptor was derived from a man aged 55 to 70 with acute or convalescent COVID-19. V and J are TRBV2 and TRBJ1-3, with unresolved D. As DNA, the CDR3 is TGTGCCAGCAGCGAGTGGAGGGAGGACACCATATATTTT. As protein: CASSEWREDTIYF.